The rows below give T cell receptor beta chains drawn from one sample of a study of T cells in Graves' hyperthyroidism and ophthalmopathy. TCRdb reanalysed the multiplex PCR reads using MiXCR and keeps one entry per CDR3 protein. The sample holds nearly 250,000 distinct CDR3 sequences, roughly 15% seen once. Sequenced material: blood. The receptors were gathered from a woman between 18 and 30 years old with Graves' ophthalmopathy. CDR3s include the opening cysteine and the closing phenylalanine or tryptophan. Each record gives: clone size, J gene, CDR3 length, V gene, D gene, CDR3 protein, CDR3 DNA. D genes are given only for firm matches. Not every row has a clone size; where given, it reads once, few, many or a size class.

>many|TRBJ1-5|15|TRBV18|TRBD1
CASSQQGASNQPQHF
TGTGCCAGCTCACAACAGGGGGCTAGCAATCAGCCCCAGCATTTT
>many|TRBJ2-7|16|TRBV4-3|NA
CASSQDLSKGRYEQYF
TGCGCCAGCAGCCAAGATCTCTCTAAGGGCCGTTACGAGCAGTACTTC
>NA|TRBJ2-5|16|TRBV7-3|NA
CASSLSGRGEQATQYF
TGTGCCAGCAGCTTAAGTGGCAGGGGGGAGCAAGCGACCCAGTACTTC
>NA|TRBJ2-6|15|TRBV19|NA
CASSTTRTGANVLTF
TGTGCCAGTAGTACTACAAGAACTGGGGCCAACGTCCTGACTTTC
>many|TRBJ2-7|15|TRBV28|NA
CASSLELARPGEQYF
TGTGCCAGCAGTTTAGAATTAGCCCGCCCGGGCGAGCAGTACTTC
>many|TRBJ1-4|14|TRBV12-3/TRBV12-4|NA
CASSLGATNEKLFF
TGTGCCAGCAGTTTGGGGGCAACTAATGAAAAACTGTTTTTT
>NA|TRBJ2-2|16|TRBV27|TRBD2
CASSLAGGKRTGELLF
TGTGCCAGCAGTTTAGCGGGGGGGAAGAGAACCGGGGAGCTGCTTTTT
>NA|TRBJ2-1|17|TRBV6-1|TRBD2
CASSSQLRGGGYNEQFF
TGTGCCAGCAGTTCCCAGCTACGGGGGGGCGGGTACAATGAGCAGTTCTTC
>NA|TRBJ2-7|14|TRBV6-1|NA
CASITTGRPYEQYF
TGTGCCAGCATCACGACGGGGAGGCCCTACGAGCAGTACTTC
>many|TRBJ2-3|18|TRBV4-1|TRBD2
CASSQGLAGGTSTDTQYF
TGCGCCAGCAGCCAAGGACTAGCGGGAGGAACTAGCACAGATACGCAGTATTTT
>few|TRBJ2-7|14|TRBV19|NA
CASSISGTTSEQYF
TGTGCCAGTAGTATTTCCGGGACAACATCCGAGCAGTACTTC
>many|TRBJ2-7|16|TRBV7-2|NA
CASSLVGGTAYYEQYF
TGTGCCAGCAGCTTAGTAGGAGGGACGGCTTACTACGAGCAGTACTTC
>many|TRBJ1-2|16|TRBV28|TRBD1
CASSPVGPGGLGGYTF
TGTGCCAGCAGCCCTGTGGGGCCAGGGGGCCTGGGTGGCTACACCTTC
>NA|TRBJ2-7|14|TRBV20-1|TRBD2
CSGRLAGVLGEQYF
TGCAGTGGCAGACTAGCGGGAGTATTAGGCGAGCAGTACTTC
>NA|TRBJ1-1|14|TRBV5-1|TRBD1
CASSRTGENTEAFF
TGCGCCAGCAGCCGGACAGGGGAGAACACTGAAGCTTTCTTT
>many|TRBJ2-7|18|TRBV11-3|TRBD2
CASSFTGLAGDKSYEQYF
TGTGCCAGCAGCTTTACGGGACTAGCGGGGGACAAATCCTACGAGCAGTACTTC
>many|TRBJ1-2|15|TRBV5-1|TRBD1
CASSSYRGPNYGYTF
TGCGCCAGCAGCTCGTACAGGGGTCCTAACTATGGCTACACCTTC
>NA|TRBJ2-1|13|TRBV20-1|NA
CSAREAGGDEQFF
TGCAGTGCTAGAGAAGCGGGTGGTGATGAGCAGTTCTTC
>many|TRBJ2-5|14|TRBV12-3/TRBV12-4|NA
CASSLDSRRGTQYF
TGTGCCAGCAGTTTAGACAGCCGGCGAGGGACCCAGTACTTC
>NA|TRBJ2-3|16|TRBV4-2|NA
CASSQDQGGGSDTQYF
TGTGCCAGCAGCCAAGATCAGGGGGGAGGGAGTGATACGCAGTATTTT
>many|TRBJ2-1|16|TRBV7-8|NA
CASSLVGGGTGNEQFF
TGTGCCAGCAGCTTAGTCGGCGGGGGCACGGGCAATGAGCAGTTCTTC
>many|TRBJ2-7|15|TRBV11-2|TRBD2
CASSFGAGGSYEQYF
TGTGCCAGCAGCTTCGGAGCGGGGGGTTCCTACGAGCAGTACTTC
>many|TRBJ2-7|14|TRBV15|TRBD1
CATSTGTGGDEQYF
TGTGCCACCAGCACTGGGACAGGGGGCGACGAGCAGTACTTC
>many|TRBJ1-5|15|TRBV9|TRBD1
CASSVTGGASQPQHF
TGTGCCAGCAGCGTTACAGGGGGCGCGTCTCAGCCCCAGCATTTT
>many|TRBJ2-1|16|TRBV7-9|TRBD1
CASSLVGQGSYNEQFF
TGTGCCAGCAGCTTAGTAGGACAGGGTTCCTACAATGAGCAGTTCTTC
>many|TRBJ2-2|18|TRBV7-6|TRBD2
CASSSSGGLAGRAGELFF
TGTGCCAGCAGCTCCTCGGGGGGACTAGCGGGAAGGGCCGGGGAGCTGTTTTTT
>few|TRBJ2-4|18|TRBV3-1|TRBD1
CASSRGTGEPLAKNIQYF
TGTGCCAGCAGCCGAGGGACAGGAGAACCTTTAGCCAAAAACATTCAGTACTTC
>many|TRBJ1-2|14|TRBV20-1|NA
CSARGTAANYGYTF
TGCAGTGCTAGAGGGACAGCAGCAAACTATGGCTACACCTTC
>few|TRBJ1-1|14|TRBV4-2|TRBD1
CASSQAGTVGEAFF
TGTGCCAGCAGCCAAGCCGGGACAGTAGGTGAAGCTTTCTTT
>once|TRBJ2-2|11|TRBV5-1|NA
CASAGTGELFF
TGCGCCAGCGCTGGCACCGGGGAGCTGTTTTTT
>NA|TRBJ1-5|15|TRBV5-6|TRBD1
CASSLEGTGNQPQHF
TGTGCCAGCAGCTTGGAGGGGACAGGGAATCAGCCCCAGCATTTT
>many|TRBJ2-5|15|TRBV6-6|NA
CASSYSTGSRETQYF
TGTGCCAGCAGTTACTCGACGGGGAGTAGAGAGACCCAGTACTTC
>many|TRBJ1-3|15|TRBV28|NA
CASRSGTQNGNTIYF
TGTGCCAGCAGATCCGGGACCCAGAACGGAAACACCATATATTTT
>many|TRBJ2-7|16|TRBV11-2|TRBD1
CASRGQFGTGRYEQYF
TGTGCCAGCAGAGGACAATTCGGGACAGGCCGCTACGAGCAGTACTTC
>NA|TRBJ2-3|16|TRBV6-5|TRBD2
CASSYSAGGPKDTQYF
TGTGCCAGCAGTTACTCGGCGGGAGGGCCAAAAGATACGCAGTACTTT
>once|TRBJ2-7|17|TRBV9|TRBD2
CASSNRRGGLAGDEQHF
TGTGCCAGCAGCAACCGACGAGGGGGACTAGCGGGCGACGAGCAGCACTTC
>NA|TRBJ1-5|14|TRBV10-2|TRBD1
CASRAGTANQPQHF
TGCGCCAGCAGAGCTGGGACAGCGAACCAGCCCCAGCATTTT
>many|TRBJ1-5|14|TRBV14|NA
CASSLAGVNQPQHF
TGTGCCAGCAGCCTCGCAGGGGTCAATCAGCCCCAGCATTTT
>many|TRBJ1-5|14|TRBV28|TRBD1
CASRTGGLIQPQHF
TGTGCCAGCAGGACAGGGGGCCTCATTCAGCCCCAGCATTTT
>many|TRBJ1-2|13|TRBV20-1|NA
CSARSGVNYGYTF
TGCAGTGCTAGGTCCGGGGTCAACTATGGCTACACCTTC
>many|TRBJ2-7|14|TRBV11-2|TRBD1
CASSPGTGRWEQYF
TGTGCCAGCAGCCCTGGGACAGGCCGCTGGGAGCAGTACTTC
>once|TRBJ2-7|19|TRBV28|TRBD2
CASSTPVAGLSISSYEQYF
TGTGCCAGCAGTACTCCTGTAGCGGGTCTCTCCATTAGCTCCTACGAGCAGTACTTC
>few|TRBJ1-6|13|TRBV2|NA
CASRTDYNSPLHF
TGTGCCAGCCGTACCGACTATAATTCACCCCTCCACTTT
>many|TRBJ1-1|15|TRBV7-9|NA
CASSLGGAWNTEAFF
TGTGCCAGCAGCCTCGGAGGGGCGTGGAACACTGAAGCTTTCTTT
>many|TRBJ1-2|14|TRBV9|NA
CASSGNVGGYGYTF
TGTGCCAGCAGCGGAAATGTGGGCGGCTATGGCTACACCTTC
>many|TRBJ2-7|14|TRBV6-1|NA
CATSPREIVSEQYF
TGTGCCACCTCTCCCAGGGAAATCGTAAGCGAGCAGTACTTC
>many|TRBJ1-1|12|TRBV28|NA
CASSFFGTEAFF
TGTGCCAGCAGTTTCTTCGGGACTGAAGCTTTCTTT